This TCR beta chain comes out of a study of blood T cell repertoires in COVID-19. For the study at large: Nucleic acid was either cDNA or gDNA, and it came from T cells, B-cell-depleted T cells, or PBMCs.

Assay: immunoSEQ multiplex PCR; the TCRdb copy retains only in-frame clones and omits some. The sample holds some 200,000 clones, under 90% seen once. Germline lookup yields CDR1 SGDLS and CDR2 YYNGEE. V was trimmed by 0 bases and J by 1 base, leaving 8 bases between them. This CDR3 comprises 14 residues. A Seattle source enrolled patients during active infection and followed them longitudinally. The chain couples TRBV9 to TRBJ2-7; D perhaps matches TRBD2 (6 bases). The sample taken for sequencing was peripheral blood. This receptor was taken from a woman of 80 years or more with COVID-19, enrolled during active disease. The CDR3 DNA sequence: TGTGCCAGCAGCGTAGGGACTACATCCTACGAGCAGTACTTC. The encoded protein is CASSVGTTSYEQYF. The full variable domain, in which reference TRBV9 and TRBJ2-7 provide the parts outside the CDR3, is DSGVTQTPKHLITATGQRVTLRCSPRSGDLSVYWYQQSLDQGLQFLIQYYNGEERAKGNILERFSAQQFPDLHSELNLSSLELGDSALYFCASSVGTTSYEQYFGPGTRLTVT.